The subject of this entry is one TCR beta chain. No antigen is known for it. The sample originates from a study of siplizumab effects on memory and regulatory T cells. Overall study results and limits: Alloreactive sequences tracing back to unstimulated CD4+ memory cells fell significantly with siplizumab. Tregs that proliferated in siplizumab cultures did not have their suppressive function confirmed.

Germline V lookup: CDR1 KGHSH, CDR2 LQKENI. The CDR3 covers 13 residues. V lost 2 bases and J 5 bases, leaving 9 bases between the germline ends. Libraries were prepared by immunoSEQ multiplex PCR; TCRdb keeps only in-frame clonotypes and omits some of them. Of around 65,000 clones listed, roughly 78% are singletons. This TCR came from a human donor in good health. The sample taken for sequencing was memory CD4+ T cells sorted from blood. The genes are TRBV18 and TRBJ1-2, with D perhaps matching TRBD1 (5 bases). CDR3 protein: CASSPAGRYGYTF. For the CDR3, the DNA is TGTGCCAGCTCACCAGCAGGGCGGTATGGCTACACCTTC. The full variable domain, with the rest looked up from reference TRBV18 and TRBJ1-2, is NAGVMQNPRHLVRRRGQEARLRCSPMKGHSHVYWYRQLPEEGLKFMVYLQKENIIDESGMPKERFSAEFPKEGPSILRIQQVVRGDSAAYFCASSPAGRYGYTFGSGTRLTVV.